This TCR beta chain was profiled in a study of T cell changes during pregnancy in multiple sclerosis. The CDR3 contains 15 residues. The germline V gene encodes CDR1 SEHNR and CDR2 FQNEAQ (reference sequence). With V trimmed by 6 bases and J by 9 bases, 15 bases remained unmatched. Clones were sequenced by immunoSEQ multiplex PCR, and TCRdb holds only the in-frame ones, with some missing. The table includes tens of thousands of clones, more than 80% detected once. The rearrangement uses TRBV7-9 and TRBJ2-7; 9 positions agree with TRBD1. The receptor was isolated from a female donor with multiple sclerosis, enrolled in a pregnancy study. The sequencing used CD4+ T cells from peripheral blood mononuclear cells, collected in the first trimester of pregnancy. The CDR3 nucleotides read TGTGCCAGCAGTGGACAGGGGACTGTACGTGAGGGGCAGTACTTC. It codes for CASSGQGTVREGQYF.